The rows below give T cell receptor beta chains drawn from one sample of a study of beta chain features in type 1 diabetes. Generated by immunoSEQ multiplex PCR, the TCRdb table keeps only in-frame clones and is missing some. The profile shows more than 550,000 clones, 11% to 15% of them singletons. The sample was naive CD4+ T cells from blood. All receptors derive from a man aged 18 to 29 with type 1 diabetes. Each CDR3 is given with its conserved first and last residue. Fields, in order: J gene, V gene, D gene, clone size, CDR3 protein, CDR3 DNA. A D gene is named only where the DNA matches it firmly. Clone size is given for some rows only: seen once, a few or many times, or a class if the clone is expanded.

>TRBJ2-1|TRBV30|TRBD2|.
CAWSRNLLAGGEQFF
TGTGCCTGGAGTAGGAATCTACTAGCGGGTGGCGAGCAGTTCTTC
>TRBJ2-2|TRBV6-1|TRBD2|.
CASRPPAREFGELFF
TGTGCCAGCAGGCCGCCGGCGCGGGAGTTCGGGGAGCTGTTTTTT
>TRBJ2-7|TRBV29-1|TRBD1|.
CSVDNRGQGSEQYF
TGCAGCGTCGACAACAGGGGGCAGGGGAGTGAGCAGTACTTC
>TRBJ1-1|TRBV7-2|.|.
CASSPQVDTEAFF
TGTGCCAGCAGTCCACAGGTGGACACTGAAGCTTTCTTT
>TRBJ1-5|TRBV29-1|TRBD1|few
CSVGQGDQPQHF
TGCAGCGTCGGACAGGGGGATCAGCCCCAGCATTTT
>TRBJ1-5|TRBV4-1|.|.
CASSPLQGSNQPQHF
TGCGCCAGCAGCCCCCTACAGGGAAGCAATCAGCCCCAGCATTTT
>TRBJ2-3|TRBV10-1|.|few
CASSGAGDTQYF
TGCGCCAGCAGTGGGGCAGGAGATACGCAGTATTTT
>TRBJ2-5|TRBV4-2|TRBD2|few
CASSPQLAGEWETQYF
TGTGCCAGCAGCCCGCAACTAGCGGGAGAATGGGAGACCCAGTACTTC
>TRBJ2-3|TRBV18|.|.
CASSPTTDTQYF
TGTGCCAGCTCACCAACGACAGATACGCAGTATTTT
>TRBJ2-1|TRBV9|.|.
CASSPEGAAYNEQFF
TGTGCCAGCAGCCCGGAGGGGGCAGCCTACAATGAGCAGTTCTTC
>TRBJ1-2|TRBV30|.|few
CAWSVGVNYGYTF
TGTGCCTGGAGTGTAGGAGTTAACTATGGCTACACCTTC
>TRBJ2-4|TRBV4-3|.|.
CASSQDPISQNIQYF
TGCGCCAGCAGCCAAGATCCGATATCCCAAAACATTCAGTACTTC
>TRBJ2-5|TRBV30|.|few
CAWSVGGKETQYF
TGTGCCTGGAGTGTTGGGGGGAAAGAGACCCAGTACTTC
>TRBJ2-7|TRBV28|.|many
CASSARLSYEQYF
TGTGCCAGCAGCGCGAGATTATCCTACGAGCAGTACTTC
>TRBJ2-5|TRBV5-1|.|.
CASSFDGGTAKYF
TGCGCCAGCAGCTTTGATGGGGGGACCGCAAAGTACTTC
>TRBJ1-1|TRBV7-3|.|few
CASSPHSGRAEAFF
TGTGCCAGCAGCCCTCACTCGGGTCGGGCTGAAGCTTTCTTT
>TRBJ1-1|TRBV28|.|.
CASRSIQAFF
TGTGCCAGCAGGAGTATCCAAGCTTTCTTT
>TRBJ2-7|TRBV5-4|TRBD1|few
CASSGQGAPGYEQYF
TGTGCCAGCAGCGGACAGGGGGCGCCTGGCTACGAGCAGTACTTC
>TRBJ2-5|TRBV11-2|TRBD1|.
CASSTGTAQKETQYF
TGTGCCAGCAGCACAGGGACAGCGCAAAAAGAGACCCAGTACTTC
>TRBJ2-3|TRBV2|TRBD1|.
CASRGTGFSDTQYF
TGTGCCAGCAGGGGGACAGGGTTTTCAGATACGCAGTATTTT
>TRBJ2-3|TRBV6-5|.|.
CASSYSGWDTQYF
TGTGCCAGCAGTTACAGCGGGTGGGATACGCAGTATTTT
>TRBJ1-5|TRBV28|.|few
CASSSGWNQPQHF
TGTGCCAGCAGTTCAGGGTGGAATCAGCCCCAGCATTTT
>TRBJ2-1|TRBV2|.|.
CASSLPSSYNEQFF
TGTGCCAGCAGCCTCCCCTCCTCCTACAATGAGCAGTTCTTC
>TRBJ2-1|TRBV7-9|.|.
CASSLALWNEQFF
TGTGCCAGCAGCTTAGCGCTTTGGAATGAGCAGTTCTTC
>TRBJ1-1|TRBV6-5|.|few
CASSQLNDRTEAFF
TGTGCCAGCAGTCAACTCAATGACCGGACTGAAGCTTTCTTT
>TRBJ2-5|TRBV5-5|.|few
CASSSKTAVAVQETQYF
TGTGCCAGCAGCTCCAAGACAGCTGTAGCGGTCCAAGAGACCCAGTACTTC
>TRBJ2-3|TRBV18|.|.
CASSPLRDADTQYF
TGTGCCAGCTCACCACTCCGGGATGCGGATACGCAGTATTTT
>TRBJ2-1|TRBV5-1|TRBD2|.
CASSLRAGGTYNEQFF
TGCGCCAGCAGCTTGAGGGCGGGGGGCACCTACAATGAGCAGTTCTTC
>TRBJ2-3|TRBV6-6|TRBD2|few
CASSKREIGTDTQYF
TGTGCCAGCAGCAAGCGGGAGATCGGAACAGATACGCAGTATTTT
>TRBJ2-5|TRBV4-1|.|.
CASSRQENPQETQYF
TGCGCCAGCAGCCGACAGGAAAACCCTCAAGAGACCCAGTACTTC
>TRBJ2-7|TRBV30|.|few
CAWSVLGAYEQYF
TGTGCCTGGAGTGTACTTGGAGCCTACGAGCAGTACTTC
>TRBJ2-7|TRBV5-1|.|few
CASSLGPGEDEQYF
TGCGCCAGCAGCTTGGGCCCCGGGGAGGACGAGCAGTACTTC
>TRBJ1-2|TRBV27|.|.
CASSLYGDYGYTF
TGTGCCAGCAGTTTATACGGGGACTATGGCTACACCTTC
>TRBJ1-1|TRBV25-1|TRBD1|few
CASRETGQDTEAFF
TGTGCCAGCAGGGAGACAGGGCAGGACACTGAAGCTTTCTTT
>TRBJ2-7|TRBV5-1|TRBD1|few
CASSRGQGAYEQYF
TGCGCCAGCAGCCGGGGACAGGGGGCCTACGAGCAGTACTTC
>TRBJ1-1|TRBV10-3|TRBD1|.
CAISESWDRVNTEAFF
TGTGCCATCAGTGAGTCCTGGGACAGGGTGAACACTGAAGCTTTCTTT
>TRBJ1-6|TRBV15|.|.
CATSRDRGEGSPLHF
TGTGCCACCAGCAGAGATCGTGGGGAGGGTTCACCCCTCCACTTT
>TRBJ1-1|TRBV10-3|TRBD1|.
CAISDGQGDTEAFF
TGTGCCATCAGTGATGGACAGGGAGACACTGAAGCTTTCTTT
>TRBJ1-2|TRBV23-1|TRBD1|few
CASSQSDRAFNYGYTF
TGCGCCAGCAGTCAATCCGACAGGGCATTTAACTATGGCTACACCTTC
>TRBJ1-1|TRBV25-1|.|few
CASSERVGDTEAFF
TGTGCCAGCAGTGAACGCGTCGGGGACACTGAAGCTTTCTTT
>TRBJ2-7|TRBV5-4|TRBD1|.
CASSFRTGISYEQYF
TGTGCCAGCAGCTTCAGGACAGGGATCTCCTACGAGCAGTACTTC
>TRBJ1-6|TRBV7-9|.|.
CASSLATQSPLHF
TGTGCCAGCAGCTTAGCGACCCAGTCACCCCTCCACTTT
>TRBJ2-7|TRBV30|TRBD1|few
CAWSVPGQGRYEQYF
TGTGCCTGGAGTGTACCGGGACAGGGGCGCTACGAGCAGTACTTC
>TRBJ2-1|TRBV7-6|TRBD2|.
CASSYRTRVDEQFF
TGTGCCAGCAGCTACCGGACTAGAGTGGATGAGCAGTTCTTC
>TRBJ1-4|TRBV4-1|.|.
CASSQETDRAGTNEKLFF
TGCGCCAGCAGCCAAGAAACGGACCGTGCAGGGACTAATGAAAAACTGTTTTTT
>TRBJ1-4|TRBV25-1|.|few
CASSDSGGTDEKLFF
TGTGCCAGCAGTGACAGCGGGGGGACGGATGAAAAACTGTTTTTT
>TRBJ2-1|TRBV18|.|few
CASSPLGLEQFF
TGTGCCAGCTCACCCTTGGGGCTTGAGCAGTTCTTC
>TRBJ1-2|TRBV9|TRBD1|.
CASSVAYTGQGLGYTF
TGTGCCAGCAGCGTAGCTTATACAGGACAGGGCCTGGGCTACACCTTC
>TRBJ2-7|TRBV5-1|TRBD2|.
CASSPQRGTETSGIRF
TGCGCCAGCAGCCCCCAAAGGGGGACAGAGACTAGCGGTATTCGCTTC
>TRBJ1-1|TRBV7-2|.|few
CASSLAGGATEAFF
TGTGCCAGCAGCTTAGCCGGAGGGGCCACTGAAGCTTTCTTT
>TRBJ1-2|TRBV18|.|.
CASSSKGGRPSYGYTF
TGTGCCAGCTCGTCAAAAGGGGGGCGCCCCAGCTATGGCTACACCTTC
>TRBJ2-7|TRBV6-5|.|.
CASSPQTRREQYF
TGTGCCAGCAGCCCCCAAACAAGGCGGGAGCAGTACTTC
>TRBJ1-6|TRBV7-2|TRBD1|.
CASSTGQPNSPLHF
TGTGCCAGCAGCACGGGACAGCCGAATTCACCCCTCCACTTT
>TRBJ1-6|TRBV7-9|.|.
CASSHPPENSPLHF
TGTGCCAGCAGCCATCCACCGGAGAATTCACCCCTCCACTTT
>TRBJ1-4|TRBV7-2|.|.
CASSPQGITEKLFF
TGTGCCAGCAGCCCGCAGGGGATAACTGAAAAACTGTTTTTT
>TRBJ1-3|TRBV7-2|.|.
CASSPTVSGNTIYF
TGTGCCAGCAGCCCGACAGTCTCTGGAAACACCATATATTTT
>TRBJ2-7|TRBV18|.|few
CASSPRERVEQYF
TGTGCCAGCTCACCAAGAGAGAGGGTTGAGCAGTACTTC
>TRBJ2-5|TRBV4-2|.|.
CASSPGWAGERETQYF
TGTGCCAGCAGCCCTGGTTGGGCAGGGGAGAGAGAGACCCAGTACTTC
>TRBJ2-3|TRBV7-2|.|.
CASSPQKRATDTQYF
TGTGCCAGCAGCCCTCAGAAGCGGGCCACAGATACGCAGTATTTT